Presented here are 5 T cell receptor beta chains from one specimen sequenced in a study of identical twins. TCRdb processed the 5' RACE reads anew with MiXCR; each CDR3 protein has one entry. The profile shows about 700,000 distinct CDR3 sequences, roughly 8% of them singletons. These data also formed part of another study, on yellow fever vaccine responses in identical twins.

Specimen: PBMCs. The source of these receptors is a woman in her late teens or twenties in good health.

This clonotype has a count of ten or more. This chain joins TRBV2 and TRBJ1-5; 8 bases line up with TRBD1. Trimming cost V 11 bases and J 0 bases; bases outside gene matches: 3. Germline V gene sequence: CDR1 SNHLY, CDR2 FYNNEI. This CDR3 contains 13 residues. CDR3 loop: CAGQGDSNQPQHF. The CDR3 DNA sequence: TGTGCCGGACAGGGCGATAGCAATCAGCCCCAGCATTTT.

The gene calls are TRBV28 and TRBJ2-4; a possible D gene is TRBD2 (5 bases). This CDR3 comprises 14 residues. CDR1 and CDR2 from the germline V gene are MDHEN and SYDVKM. V gave up 6 bases and J gave up 2 bases, with 11 bases separating them. CDR3 coding DNA: TGTGCCAGCAGCCCCTCGGGGTCCAAAAACATTCAGTACTTC. It codes for CASSPSGSKNIQYF.

The table lists this clonotype with many counts. The chain is built from TRBV7-3 and TRBJ2-3, with D perhaps TRBD1 (5 bases). Deletions cut 2 bases from V and 2 bases from J, with 8 bases between. Per germline, CDR1 SGHTA and CDR2 FQGTGA. CDR3 length: 14 amino acids. CDR3 DNA sequence: TGTGCCAGCAGCTTACAGGGCCCCACAGATACGCAGTATTTT. Amino acids: CASSLQGPTDTQYF.

This clonotype occurred a few times. The V gene is TRBV6-2 or TRBV6-3, the J gene TRBJ2-7; weak D call: TRBD2 (6 bases). Germline loops: CDR1 MNHEY, CDR2 SVGEGT. The V and J ends lost 5 bases and 4 bases respectively, with 15 bases between them. This CDR3 is built from 14 residues. The CDR3 DNA reads TGTGCCAGCAGTCCTGAGGGGAGGTTATACGAGCAGTACTTC. Amino acid sequence: CASSPEGRLYEQYF.

This clonotype was picked up many times. The chain joins TRBV3-1 to TRBJ2-5; the D gene is possibly TRBD2 (5 bases). There are 14 residues in the CDR3. V shed 5 bases and J shed 1 base, with 11 bases lying between them. Germline CDR1 reads LGHDT; CDR2 reads YNNKEL (reference sequence). The CDR3 DNA is TGTGCCAGCAGCTCCCGACTAACCCAAGAGACCCAGTACTTC. Its protein is CASSSRLTQETQYF.